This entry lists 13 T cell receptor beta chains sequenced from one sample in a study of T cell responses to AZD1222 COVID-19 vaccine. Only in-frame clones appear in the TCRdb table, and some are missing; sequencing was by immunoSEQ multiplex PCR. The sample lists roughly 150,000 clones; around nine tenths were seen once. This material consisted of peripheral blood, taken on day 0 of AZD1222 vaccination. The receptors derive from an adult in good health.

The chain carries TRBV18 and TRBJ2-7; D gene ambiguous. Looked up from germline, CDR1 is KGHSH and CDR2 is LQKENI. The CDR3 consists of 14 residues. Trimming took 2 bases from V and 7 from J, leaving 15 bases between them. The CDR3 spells CASSPGLVLGEQYF. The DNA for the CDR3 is TGTGCCAGCTCACCAGGGTTGGTCTTGGGAGAGCAGTACTTC.

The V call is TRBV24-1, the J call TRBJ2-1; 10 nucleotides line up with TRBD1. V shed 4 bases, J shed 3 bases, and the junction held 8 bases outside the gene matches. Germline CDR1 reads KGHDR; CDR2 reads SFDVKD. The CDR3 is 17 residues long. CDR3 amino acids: CATSDVTGTGVYNEQFF. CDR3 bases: TGTGCCACCAGTGACGTTACCGGGACAGGGGTCTACAATGAGCAGTTCTTC.

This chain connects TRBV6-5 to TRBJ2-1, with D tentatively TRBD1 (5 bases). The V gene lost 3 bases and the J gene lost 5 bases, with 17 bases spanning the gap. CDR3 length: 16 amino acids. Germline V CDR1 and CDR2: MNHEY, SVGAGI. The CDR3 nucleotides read TGTGCCAGCAGTTATCTTTCAGGGAATGGGGACAATGAGCAGTTCTTC. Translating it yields CASSYLSGNGDNEQFF.

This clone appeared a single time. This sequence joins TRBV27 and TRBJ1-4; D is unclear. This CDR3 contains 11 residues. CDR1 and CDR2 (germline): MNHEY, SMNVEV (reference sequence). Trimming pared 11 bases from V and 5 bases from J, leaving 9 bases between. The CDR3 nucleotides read TGTGCCTCACTCGAAAATGAAAAACTGTTTTTT. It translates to CASLENEKLFF. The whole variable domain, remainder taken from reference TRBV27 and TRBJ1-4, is EAQVTQNPRYLITVTGKKLTVTCSQNMNHEYMSWYRQDPGLGLRQIYYSMNVEVTDKGDVPEGYKVSRKEKRNFPLILESPSPNQTSLYFCASLENEKLFFGSGTQLSVL.

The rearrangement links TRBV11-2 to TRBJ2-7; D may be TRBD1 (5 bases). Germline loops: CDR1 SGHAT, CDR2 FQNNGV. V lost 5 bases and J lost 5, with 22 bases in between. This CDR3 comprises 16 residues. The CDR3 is CASSPTLRVGGDEQYF. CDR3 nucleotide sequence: TGTGCCAGCAGCCCCACACTCAGGGTCGGTGGGGACGAGCAGTACTTC.

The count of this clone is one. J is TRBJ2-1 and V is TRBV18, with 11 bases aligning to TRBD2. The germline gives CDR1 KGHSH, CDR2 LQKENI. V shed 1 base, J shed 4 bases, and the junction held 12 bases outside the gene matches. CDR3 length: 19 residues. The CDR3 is CASSPLASTGTSGYNEQFF. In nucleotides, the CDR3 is TGTGCCAGCTCACCACTGGCCAGCACCGGGACTAGCGGTTACAATGAGCAGTTCTTC.

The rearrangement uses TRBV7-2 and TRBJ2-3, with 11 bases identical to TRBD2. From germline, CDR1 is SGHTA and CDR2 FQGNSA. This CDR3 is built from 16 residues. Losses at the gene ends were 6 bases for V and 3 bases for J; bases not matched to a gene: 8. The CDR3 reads CASRTSGSLYTDTQYF. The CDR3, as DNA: TGTGCCAGCAGAACTAGCGGGAGTTTATATACAGATACGCAGTATTTT.

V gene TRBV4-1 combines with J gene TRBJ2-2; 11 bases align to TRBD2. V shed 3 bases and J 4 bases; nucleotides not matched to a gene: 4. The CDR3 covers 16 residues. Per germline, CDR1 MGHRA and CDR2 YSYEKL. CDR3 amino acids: CASSHGTSGVTGELFF. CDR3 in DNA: TGCGCCAGCAGCCACGGGACTAGCGGAGTCACCGGGGAGCTGTTTTTT.

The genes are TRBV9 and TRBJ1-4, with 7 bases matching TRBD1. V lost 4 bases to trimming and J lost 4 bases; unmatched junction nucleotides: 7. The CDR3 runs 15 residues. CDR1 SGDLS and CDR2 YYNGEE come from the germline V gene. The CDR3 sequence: CASSLQQGINEKLFF. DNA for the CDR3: TGTGCCAGCAGCTTACAACAGGGGATTAATGAAAAACTGTTTTTT.

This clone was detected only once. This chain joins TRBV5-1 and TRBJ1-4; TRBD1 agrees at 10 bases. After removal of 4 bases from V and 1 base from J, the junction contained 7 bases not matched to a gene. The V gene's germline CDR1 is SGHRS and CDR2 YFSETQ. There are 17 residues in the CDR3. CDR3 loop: CASSPGQGRGTNEKLFF. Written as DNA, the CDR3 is TGCGCCAGCAGCCCGGGACAGGGGAGGGGAACTAATGAAAAACTGTTTTTT.

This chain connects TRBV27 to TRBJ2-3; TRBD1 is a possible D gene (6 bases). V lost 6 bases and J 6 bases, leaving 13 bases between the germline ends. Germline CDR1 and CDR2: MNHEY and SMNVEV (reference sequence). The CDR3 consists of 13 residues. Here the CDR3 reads CASRPTGSDTQYF. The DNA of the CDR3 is TGTGCCAGCAGACCTACAGGGTCCGATACGCAGTATTTT.

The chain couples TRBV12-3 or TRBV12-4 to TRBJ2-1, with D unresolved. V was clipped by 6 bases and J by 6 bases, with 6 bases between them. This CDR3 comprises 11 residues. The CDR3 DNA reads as TGTGCCAGCAGCCCGGGCAATGAGCAGTTCTTC. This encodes CASSPGNEQFF.

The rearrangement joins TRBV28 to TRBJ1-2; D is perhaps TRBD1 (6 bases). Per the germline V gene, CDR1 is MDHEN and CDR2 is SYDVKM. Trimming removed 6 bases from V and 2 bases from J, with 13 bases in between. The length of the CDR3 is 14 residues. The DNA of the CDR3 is TGTGCCAGCAGGACGGGACACACAAACTATGGCTACACCTTC. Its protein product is CASRTGHTNYGYTF.